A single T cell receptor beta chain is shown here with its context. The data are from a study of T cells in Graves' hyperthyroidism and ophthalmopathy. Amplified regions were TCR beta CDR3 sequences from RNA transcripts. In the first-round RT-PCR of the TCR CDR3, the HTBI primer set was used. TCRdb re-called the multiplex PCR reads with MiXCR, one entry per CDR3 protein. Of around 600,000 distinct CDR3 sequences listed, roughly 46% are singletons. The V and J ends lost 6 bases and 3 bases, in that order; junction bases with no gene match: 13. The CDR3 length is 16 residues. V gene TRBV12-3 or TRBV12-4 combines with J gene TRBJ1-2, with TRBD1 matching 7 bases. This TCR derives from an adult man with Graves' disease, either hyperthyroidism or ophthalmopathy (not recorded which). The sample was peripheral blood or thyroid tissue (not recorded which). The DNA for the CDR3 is TGTGCCAGCAGCTTAAGGTCGACAGGGTCCTACTATGGCTACACCTTC. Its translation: CASSLRSTGSYYGYTF.